This paragraph covers one TCR beta chain sequence. This CDR3 contains 16 residues. The germline V gene has CDR1 SGHRS and CDR2 YFSETQ. With 0 bases removed from V and 1 base from J, the gap between germline ends came to 13 bases. The sample belongs to a study of blood T cell repertoires in COVID-19. In the study overall: Collection of acute and convalescent COVID-19 samples took place in the United States, Italy and Spain. T cells, B-cell-depleted T cells, or PBMCs provided the cDNA or gDNA that served as material.

Categorization into cohorts depended on clinical history that participants reported. Two consecutive negative NP/OP PCR tests, clearance, or resolved symptoms defined Cohort 3 recovery. The data were produced by immunoSEQ multiplex PCR, yet TCRdb's version contains in-frame clones alone and is incomplete. The top ten hold roughly 8.8% of the sample, which has almost 200,000 clones, around 90% seen once. The chain joins TRBV5-1 to TRBJ1-1; a possible D gene is TRBD1 (5 bases). Sequenced input: PBMCs or T cells enriched from blood (not recorded which). The receptor comes from a young woman who had recovered from COVID-19. The CDR3 spells CASSLVTGRRNTEAFF. The CDR3 DNA reads TGCGCCAGCAGCTTGGTTACAGGTCGGCGGAACACTGAAGCTTTCTTT.